This T cell receptor beta chain was sequenced for a study of blood T cells in healthy people across ages. This clonotype came up a few times. The CDR3 loop spans 12 amino acids. V shed 6 bases and J shed 1 base, with 6 bases lying between them. The germline gives CDR1 MNHEY, CDR2 SVGAGI. The second PCR ran about 6 to 12 cycles with a sample-barcoded 5' primer and J-beta primers. Tags on each cDNA molecule came from a template-switch adaptor with 12 random nucleotides. In TCRdb, the 5' RACE reads were re-called with MiXCR into one record per CDR3 protein. The profile shows 700,000 to 900,000 distinct CDR3 sequences, 53% of them singletons.

This TCR was recovered from an older man in good health. The source material was blood. The rearrangement joins TRBV6-5 to TRBJ1-1; D is ambiguous. The CDR3 protein is CASSRKNTEAFF. The DNA for the CDR3 is TGTGCCAGCAGCCGTAAGAACACTGAAGCTTTCTTT.